The sequence of this T cell receptor beta chain was determined in a study of cytomegalovirus exposure and HLA in healthy donors. This clone has only one observation. Researchers ran the PCR with 60 Vbeta and 13 Jbeta primers. TCRdb's table, derived via immunoSEQ multiplex PCR, lists solely in-frame clones and lacks some. Here the sample spans about 61,000 clones, roughly 90% being singletons. This sequence was found in a man younger than 40 in good health and CMV-seropositive. The source material was PBMCs.

The CDR3 nucleotides read TGTGCCAGCAGTGAAGGCGGATGGGGCCCCTATGGCTACACCTTC. Its protein is CASSEGGWGPYGYTF. The gene calls are TRBV6-1 and TRBJ1-2; maybe TRBD1 (5 bases). V lost 1 base to trimming and J lost 4 bases, with 13 bases between them. CDR3 length: 15 amino acids. CDR1 MNHNS and CDR2 SASEGT come from the germline V gene.